This T cell receptor beta chain stems from a study of blood T cell repertoires in COVID-19. Study-level information: Samples representing acute and convalescent COVID-19 were sourced from the United States, Italy and Spain. PBMCs, B-cell-depleted T cells, or T cells were the source of the cDNA or gDNA that made up the material.

V was pared by 5 bases and J by 6 bases, with 10 bases between. The length of the CDR3 is 11 residues. Looked up from germline, CDR1 is DFQATT and CDR2 is SNEGSKA (reference sequence). Original data processing: Amplified reference gene primers provided the basis for estimating nucleated cell counts. Clones were read by immunoSEQ multiplex PCR, and TCRdb kept only the in-frame ones, dropping some. V and J calls and clone size are as listed in that table; D and trimming were resolved from the DNA. The profile shows 250,000 to 300,000 clones, 81% of them singletons. The rearrangement joins TRBV20-1 to TRBJ1-1; the D is unclear. This clonotype was sampled from a woman aged 55-69 years with active or convalescent COVID-19. Sequenced sample: peripheral blood. This CDR3 is CSAALDSEAFF. Here the CDR3 DNA reads TGCAGTGCTGCTCTGGACTCTGAAGCTTTCTTT.